This T cell receptor beta chain was obtained from a study of blood T cell repertoires in COVID-19. Study as a whole: The United States, Italy and Spain were the sources of the acute and convalescent COVID-19 samples.

Per the original data handling: For nucleated cells, counts were estimated from reference gene primer amplification. Clones were sequenced by immunoSEQ multiplex PCR, and TCRdb holds only the in-frame ones, with some missing. The DNA gave D and trimming, while V, J and clone size come from that table. The top ten hold under 7% of the sample, which has under 200,000 clones, 79% seen once. The CDR3 totals 15 residues. Trimming took 2 bases from V and 9 from J; bases not matched to a gene: 9. The germline V gene encodes CDR1 SEHNR and CDR2 FQNEAQ (reference sequence). Followed over time, Seattle patients had been enrolled while infection was active.

This sequence joins TRBV7-9 and TRBJ2-1; TRBD2 matches 8 bases. The TCR originated in a middle-aged woman with COVID-19, enrolled during active disease. The sample was peripheral blood. The CDR3 DNA reads as TGTGCCAGCAGCTTAAGTCGGGAGGGCGTTTTTGAGCAGTTCTTC. It yields the protein CASSLSREGVFEQFF.